The 13 T cell receptor beta chains below were found in one sample sequenced in a study of T cell responses to AZD1222 COVID-19 vaccine. Here immunoSEQ multiplex PCR was the method, and the copy in TCRdb shows in-frame clones only, minus some. Among about 85,000 clones listed, over 80% were seen once. Sequenced material: peripheral blood, taken on day 0 of AZD1222 vaccination. The receptors originated from an adult in good health.

This chain links TRBV19 with TRBJ1-2; 7 bases fit TRBD1. The germline V gene has CDR1 LNHDA and CDR2 SQIVND (reference sequence). This CDR3 region has 15 residues. V shed 10 bases, J shed 2 bases, and the junction held 13 bases outside the gene matches. The CDR3 region is CATVFRGGGNYGYTF. The DNA for the CDR3 is TGTGCCACCGTGTTCAGGGGGGGCGGAAACTATGGCTACACCTTC.

This chain connects TRBV7-2 to TRBJ2-6; D remains unclear. This CDR3 comprises 17 residues. Trimming removed 5 bases at V and 0 bases at J, with 14 bases between. The germline V gene has CDR1 SGHTA and CDR2 FQGNSA. The CDR3 bases are TGTGCCAGCAGCCCCCCCGGCCAGTACTCTGGGGCCAACGTCCTGACTTTC. Its translation is CASSPPGQYSGANVLTF. Full variable domain (outside the CDR3, taken from reference TRBV7-2 and TRBJ2-6): GAGVSQSPSNKVTEKGKDVELRCDPISGHTALYWYRQSLGQGLEFLIYFQGNSAPDKSGLPSDRFSAERTGGSVSTLTIQRTQQEDSAVYLCASSPPGQYSGANVLTFGAGSRLTVL.

This chain connects TRBV6-2 or TRBV6-3 to TRBJ1-5; the match to TRBD1 covers 10 bases. The J segment lost 5 bases and the V segment lost 5 bases, leaving 12 bases of the junction unmatched. This CDR3 has 17 residues. Germline V gene sequence: CDR1 MNHEY, CDR2 SVGEGT. CDR3 sequence (DNA): TGTGCCAGCAGTCACAAGGCCGGACAGGGGGAATATCAGCCCCAGCATTTT. Translation: CASSHKAGQGEYQPQHF.

The J gene is TRBJ2-1, the V gene TRBV19, with D unclear. V gave up 5 bases and J gave up 10 bases, with 15 bases separating them. The CDR3 extends over 13 amino acids. The V gene's germline CDR1 is LNHDA and CDR2 SQIVND (reference sequence). The CDR3 sequence: CASSPSNRAEQFF. The DNA of the CDR3 is TGTGCCAGTAGTCCCTCAAACCGGGCCGAGCAGTTCTTC.

This sequence joins TRBV7-2 and TRBJ2-1; a weak D match, TRBD2 (6 bases). Germline V CDR1 and CDR2: SGHTA, FQGNSA. V shed 4 bases and J shed 6 bases, with 7 bases lying between them. The CDR3 extends over 12 amino acids. The CDR3: CASSWTINEQFF. The DNA for the CDR3 is TGTGCCAGCAGCTGGACTATCAATGAGCAGTTCTTC. Full variable domain (rest looked up from reference TRBV7-2 and TRBJ2-1): GAGVSQSPSNKVTEKGKDVELRCDPISGHTALYWYRQSLGQGLEFLIYFQGNSAPDKSGLPSDRFSAERTGGSVSTLTIQRTQQEDSAVYLCASSWTINEQFFGPGTRLTVL.

V gene TRBV5-1 combines with J gene TRBJ2-1; TRBD2 aligns across 14 bases. Germline V lookup: CDR1 SGHRS, CDR2 YFSETQ. V was clipped by 4 bases and J by 6 bases; unmatched bases: 3. The CDR3 is 15 residues long. CDR3 DNA: TGCGCCAGCAGCCAGGGACTAGCGGGAGCCAATGAGCAGTTCTTC. Translating it yields CASSQGLAGANEQFF.

The V gene is TRBV14, the J gene TRBJ2-4; 11 nucleotides agree with TRBD2. The J segment lost 1 base and the V segment lost 0 bases, leaving 2 bases of the junction unmatched. The germline V gene encodes CDR1 SGHDN and CDR2 FVKESK. CDR3 size: 17 residues. Here the CDR3 reads CASSQDSSGRAKNIQYF. The CDR3 DNA reads as TGTGCCAGCAGCCAAGATTCTAGCGGGAGGGCCAAAAACATTCAGTACTTC.

The chain is built from TRBV5-6 and TRBJ2-3; 8 bases line up with TRBD2. Per germline, CDR1 SGHDT and CDR2 YYEEEE. V lost 2 bases and J lost 4; bases outside the gene matches: 9. The CDR3 loop spans 16 amino acids. The DNA for the CDR3 is TGTGCCAGCAGCTTTACTAGCGGCCTCACGGCAGATACGCAGTATTTT. Protein sequence: CASSFTSGLTADTQYF.

The rearrangement joins TRBV7-6 to TRBJ1-3, with a possible D match to TRBD1 (6 bases). CDR1 is SGHVS and CDR2 is FNYEAQ in the germline V gene. Trimming removed 5 bases at V and 0 bases at J, with 14 bases between. CDR3 length equals 16 residues. The CDR3 spells CASSQRTVSSGNTIYF. In DNA, the CDR3 is TGTGCCAGCAGCCAGCGGACAGTAAGCTCTGGAAACACCATATATTTT.

The V gene is TRBV19, the J gene TRBJ1-1, with D possibly matching TRBD1 (5 bases). From germline, CDR1 is LNHDA and CDR2 SQIVND (reference sequence). This CDR3 comprises 14 residues. Trimming stripped 1 base from V and 5 bases from J, with 11 bases between. In DNA, the CDR3 is TGTGCCAGTAGTATAGGGGGCGCGGGAACTGAAGCTTTCTTT. Protein sequence: CASSIGGAGTEAFF. Full variable domain (outside the CDR3, taken from reference TRBV19 and TRBJ1-1): DGGITQSPKYLFRKEGQNVTLSCEQNLNHDAMYWYRQDPGQGLRLIYYSQIVNDFQKGDIAEGYSVSREKKESFPLTVTSAQKNPTAFYLCASSIGGAGTEAFFGQGTRLTVV.

The chain joins TRBV6-5 to TRBJ1-2; 7 nucleotides agree with TRBD1. V shed 11 bases and J 8 bases; nucleotides not matched to a gene: 14. The germline gives CDR1 MNHEY, CDR2 SVGAGI. This CDR3 spans 13 amino acids. The CDR3 DNA sequence: TGTGCCGCCTCGATAGAAGGGGGCCGGGGCTACACCTTC. Amino acid sequence: CAASIEGGRGYTF.

The gene calls are TRBV29-1 and TRBJ1-1, with TRBD1 as a possible D gene (5 bases). The CDR3 sequence is 13 residues long. The V end lost 4 bases, the J end lost 1 base, and 10 bases lay between the germline ends. Per the germline V gene, CDR1 is SQVTM and CDR2 is ANQGSEA. The CDR3 nucleotides read TGCAGCGTTGTGGAGGGACCGAACACTGAAGCTTTCTTT. Its protein product is CSVVEGPNTEAFF.

The rearrangement links TRBV28 to TRBJ2-1; 8 bases are shared with TRBD2. Trimming cost V 4 bases and J 7 bases; bases outside gene matches: 12. This CDR3 has 16 amino acids. Germline-derived CDR1 and CDR2 are MDHEN and SYDVKM. In DNA form, the CDR3 reads TGTGCCAGCAGTTCCGTCTCGGCGGGAGGTCTGAATGAGCAGTTCTTC. Protein: CASSSVSAGGLNEQFF.